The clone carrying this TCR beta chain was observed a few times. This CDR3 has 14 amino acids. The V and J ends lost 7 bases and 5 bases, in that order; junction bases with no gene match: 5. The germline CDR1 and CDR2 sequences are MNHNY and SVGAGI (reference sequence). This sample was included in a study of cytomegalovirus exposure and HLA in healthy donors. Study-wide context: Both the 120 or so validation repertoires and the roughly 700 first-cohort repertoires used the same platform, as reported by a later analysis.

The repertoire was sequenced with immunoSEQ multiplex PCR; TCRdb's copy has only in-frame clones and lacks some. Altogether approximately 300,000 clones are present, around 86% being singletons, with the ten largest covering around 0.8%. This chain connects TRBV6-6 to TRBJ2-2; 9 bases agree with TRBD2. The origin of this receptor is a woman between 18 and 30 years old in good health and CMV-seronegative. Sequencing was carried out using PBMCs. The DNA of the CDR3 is TGTGCCAGCACTCTAGCGGGAATTACCGGGGAGCTGTTTTTT. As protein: CASTLAGITGELFF.